This paragraph reports one T cell receptor beta chain. No antigen is known for it. The data stem from a study of cytomegalovirus exposure and HLA in healthy donors. Study-wide context: Earlier work reported approximately 110 million unique TCR beta sequences from about 179 million T cells. Study outcomes and limitations: Many donors carried some public TCRs, although rarity characterized most TCR sequences. According to an earlier analysis, most TCR beta V segments yielded productive rearrangements about 90% or about 30% of the time.

Healthy people donating bone marrow made up the donors. Germline CDR1 MNHEY, CDR2 SVGAGI. The ends were cut back, 3 bases at V and 2 bases at J, with 9 bases in the middle. The CDR3 extends over 14 amino acids. This PCR relied on a set of 60 Vbeta primers and 13 Jbeta primers. Only in-frame clones appear in the TCRdb table, and some are missing; sequencing was by immunoSEQ multiplex PCR. The table shows 90,000 to 140,000 clones, with about four fifths occurring only once. Material for sequencing was PBMCs. The J gene is TRBJ2-3, the V gene TRBV6-5; tentatively, D is TRBD2 (5 bases). The clonotype was recovered from a middle-aged man in good health and CMV-seronegative. The CDR3 DNA reads as TGTGCCAGCAGTTATAGACGGGACACAGATACGCAGTATTTT. Its protein product is CASSYRRDTDTQYF.